A selection of T cell receptor beta chains follows, all from one sample in a study of T-cell reconstitution after alpha-beta-depleted transplantation in children. TCRdb re-analysed the PCR reads in MiXCR, keeping a single row per CDR3 protein. The data hold approximately 130,000 distinct CDR3 sequences, with around 9.8% observed a single time. The source was PBMCs, mostly from graft donor cells, collected 180 days after TCRalphabeta/CD19-depleted stem cell transplant. These receptors came from a girl less than two years old who had a stem cell transplant for combined immunodeficiency, so the T cells may come from the graft donor. Both conserved end residues are part of each CDR3. Fields, in order: CDR3 DNA, CDR3 protein, clone size, D gene, J gene, V gene. A D gene is named only where the DNA matches it firmly. Clone size is stated in some rows and not others, as once, few, many or a class when expanded.

DNA: TGTGCCAGCAGCTCCGACAGAGGGACCCAGTACTTC
CDR3: CASSSDRGTQYF
size: NA
D: NA
J: TRBJ2-5
V: TRBV7-9

DNA: TGTGCCAGGGTGGTTCCCACAGATACGCAGTATTTT
CDR3: CARVVPTDTQYF
size: NA
D: NA
J: TRBJ2-3
V: TRBV7-6

DNA: TGCGCCAGCAGCATAGCGTCGACAGGGATGGGCACCGGGGAGCTGTTTTTT
CDR3: CASSIASTGMGTGELFF
size: few
D: TRBD1
J: TRBJ2-2
V: TRBV5-1

DNA: TGCGCCAGCAGCCAAGAAATGGGGACAGGGTTGGACGAGCAGTACTTC
CDR3: CASSQEMGTGLDEQYF
size: NA
D: TRBD1
J: TRBJ2-7
V: TRBV4-3

DNA: TGTGCCAGCAGCTTACGGGGACTAGCGGGCACAGATACGCAGTATTTT
CDR3: CASSLRGLAGTDTQYF
size: NA
D: TRBD2
J: TRBJ2-3
V: TRBV7-2

DNA: TGTGCCAGCAAAGGGCGGGGAGACACCTACGAGCAGTACTTC
CDR3: CASKGRGDTYEQYF
size: NA
D: NA
J: TRBJ2-7
V: TRBV6-2/TRBV6-3

DNA: TGTGCCATCAGTCAGTTGACCGCTGGCCCCTCTGGGGCCAACGTCCTGACTTTC
CDR3: CAISQLTAGPSGANVLTF
size: NA
D: NA
J: TRBJ2-6
V: TRBV10-3

DNA: TGTGCCAGCCTCCAAGGGAGGGTCGGTGCCGAATTTTCTAACTATGGCTACACCTTC
CDR3: CASLQGRVGAEFSNYGYTF
size: few
D: NA
J: TRBJ1-2
V: TRBV21-1

DNA: TGCGCCAGCAGCCAAGTCGGATTTAGCACAGATACGCAGTATTTT
CDR3: CASSQVGFSTDTQYF
size: NA
D: NA
J: TRBJ2-3
V: TRBV4-3

DNA: TGTGCCAGCAGCCACAGGGTTTTGAACACTGAAGCTTTCTTT
CDR3: CASSHRVLNTEAFF
size: NA
D: NA
J: TRBJ1-1
V: TRBV12-3/TRBV12-4

DNA: TGTGCCAGCAGTTATCCAGGGGTACTAACCAAAAACATTCAGTACTTC
CDR3: CASSYPGVLTKNIQYF
size: few
D: NA
J: TRBJ2-4
V: TRBV6-2/TRBV6-3

DNA: TGCGCCAACCGAGAGGGGAGCGGGGAGAACACCGGGGAGCTGTTTTTT
CDR3: CANREGSGENTGELFF
size: NA
D: TRBD2
J: TRBJ2-2
V: TRBV5-1

DNA: TGTGCCAGCAGCTTAGATGGCGGGGGCCACGAGCAGTACTTC
CDR3: CASSLDGGGHEQYF
size: few
D: NA
J: TRBJ2-7
V: TRBV7-9

DNA: TGCAGCGTTGAGGCCAACACTGAAGCTTTCTTT
CDR3: CSVEANTEAFF
size: NA
D: NA
J: TRBJ1-1
V: TRBV29-1

DNA: TGTGCCAGCAGCTTGGGTGGGACACGCAATCAGCCCCAGCATTTT
CDR3: CASSLGGTRNQPQHF
size: NA
D: NA
J: TRBJ1-5
V: TRBV5-5

DNA: TGTGCCATCAGTGAGTCGTTTGATACGCAGTATTTT
CDR3: CAISESFDTQYF
size: many
D: NA
J: TRBJ2-3
V: TRBV10-3

DNA: TGCGCCAGCAGCCGTCGGGAGGGGCGAGAGACCCAGTACTTC
CDR3: CASSRREGRETQYF
size: few
D: TRBD2
J: TRBJ2-5
V: TRBV5-1

DNA: TGTGCCAGCAGTTCCGGGACTAGCGGGACCTACGAGCAGTACTTC
CDR3: CASSSGTSGTYEQYF
size: few
D: TRBD2
J: TRBJ2-7
V: TRBV7-2

DNA: TGTGCCAGCAGCTTGGAACTACTTGATCACAATGAGCAGTTCTTC
CDR3: CASSLELLDHNEQFF
size: few
D: NA
J: TRBJ2-1
V: TRBV5-6

DNA: TGTGCCAGCAGCTTAGCCGGACTAGCAGGTAGCACAGATACGCAGTATTTT
CDR3: CASSLAGLAGSTDTQYF
size: NA
D: TRBD2
J: TRBJ2-3
V: TRBV7-2

DNA: TGCGCCAGCAGCTCGGGAGGACAGGAGCCCTACGAGCAGTACTTC
CDR3: CASSSGGQEPYEQYF
size: NA
D: NA
J: TRBJ2-7
V: TRBV5-1

DNA: TGCGCCAGCAGCATCCTCGGAGGAACTAATGAAAAACTGTTTTTT
CDR3: CASSILGGTNEKLFF
size: NA
D: NA
J: TRBJ1-4
V: TRBV5-1

DNA: TGCGCCAGCAGCGCCGTAGCGGGGGGTGTGGATACGCAGTATTTT
CDR3: CASSAVAGGVDTQYF
size: few
D: TRBD2
J: TRBJ2-3
V: TRBV5-1

DNA: TGCAGTGCCCTTATAAGGGAGGGGTCCTATGGCTACACCTTC
CDR3: CSALIREGSYGYTF
size: few
D: NA
J: TRBJ1-2
V: TRBV20-1

DNA: TGTGCCAGCAGCTTGGAGGCAGAAGCGAACACCGGGGAGCTGTTTTTT
CDR3: CASSLEAEANTGELFF
size: few
D: NA
J: TRBJ2-2
V: TRBV5-4

DNA: TGCAGTGCTAGACCCCCCGCGCGGGAGGGCACAGATACGCAGTATTTT
CDR3: CSARPPAREGTDTQYF
size: many
D: TRBD2
J: TRBJ2-3
V: TRBV20-1

DNA: TGTGCCATCAGGGAACAGGGTCGAGCGTACGAGCAGTACTTC
CDR3: CAIREQGRAYEQYF
size: few
D: NA
J: TRBJ2-7
V: TRBV10-3

DNA: TGCGCCAGCAACCCCCGTGCGGGGGGAGGGGATACGCAGTATTTT
CDR3: CASNPRAGGGDTQYF
size: NA
D: TRBD2
J: TRBJ2-3
V: TRBV4-3